This entry lists 29 T cell receptor beta chains sequenced from one sample in a study of blood T cells in healthy people across ages. Primed by a sample-barcoded 5' primer and a J-beta primer mix, a second PCR proceeded for about 6 to 11 cycles. TCRdb independently ran MiXCR on the 5' RACE reads; one entry per CDR3 protein. The sample lists 870,000 or so distinct CDR3 sequences; more than 25% were seen once. Sequenced sample: blood. Source of these receptors: a woman aged 80 or over in good health.

This clonotype was picked up many times. This chain uses TRBV24-1 with TRBJ2-1, with D maybe TRBD2 (6 bases). V lost 5 bases, J lost 7 bases, and 14 bases lay in between. Per the germline V gene, CDR1 is KGHDR and CDR2 is SFDVKD. The CDR3 contains 14 residues. CDR3 nucleotides: TGTGCCACCAGTGCCCCGTGGGGGGATAATGAGCAGTTCTTC. This gives the protein CATSAPWGDNEQFF.

For the CDR3, the DNA is TGTGCCAGCGCTAGCGGTTCCCAGGGGCTCTACGAGCAGTACTTC. Translated, it gives CASASGSQGLYEQYF. This chain connects TRBV12-3 or TRBV12-4 to TRBJ2-5; the D gene is possibly TRBD2 (7 bases). The DNA end is a closer match to TRBJ2-7, so the J assignment may be wrong. CDR3 length equals 15 residues.

Of note for this clonotype: A read error may be the cause here, since a much bigger clone is one base away. The J gene is TRBJ1-2, the V gene TRBV20-1; D is perhaps TRBD1 (6 bases). Germline V gives CDR1 DFQATT, CDR2 SNEGSKA (reference sequence). The CDR3 is 13 amino acids. The CDR3 DNA is TGCAGTGCTAGAGATTGGGGGGGCTATGGCCACACCTTC. It encodes CSARDWGGYGHTF.

This clonotype appeared many times. This sequence joins TRBV9 and TRBJ2-1; weak D call: TRBD2 (5 bases). Trimming shortened V by 0 bases and J by 4 bases, and 14 bases separated the two germline ends. Germline V gives CDR1 SGDLS, CDR2 YYNGEE. CDR3 length: 16 residues. DNA of the CDR3: TGTGCCAGCAGCGTAGTCTCGAGGGCAGGTTACAATGAGCAGTTCTTC. It codes for CASSVVSRAGYNEQFF.

This clonotype was observed a few times. The chain links TRBV6-5 to TRBJ1-2; 7 bases map to TRBD1. CDR1 MNHEY and CDR2 SVGAGI come from the germline V gene. J lost 4 bases, V lost 2 bases, and 10 bases had no gene match. The CDR3 spans 16 residues. CDR3 coding DNA: TGTGCCAGCAGTTACACTCCGACAGGGCCTGTCTATGGCTACACCTTC. It yields the protein CASSYTPTGPVYGYTF.

This sequence joins TRBV19 and TRBJ2-1, with 7 bases fitting TRBD2. Germline V gene lookup returns CDR1 LNHDA and CDR2 SQIVND (reference sequence). There are 15 residues in the CDR3. The trim removed 7 bases at V and 6 bases at J, leaving 12 bases unmatched. DNA of the CDR3: TGTGCCAGTATATTGGGACTATCCCCGGCCAATGAGCAGTTCTTC. This sequence encodes CASILGLSPANEQFF.

This clonotype turned up a few times. The chain combines TRBV7-2 with TRBJ1-5, with no clear D. The CDR3 is made up of 15 amino acids. V was pared by 5 bases and J by 6 bases, with 17 bases between. Per germline, CDR1 SGHTA and CDR2 FQGNSA. Here the CDR3 DNA reads TGTGCCAGCAGCCCCCGAGGACCGCTCGGTCAGCCCCAGCATTTT. It specifies CASSPRGPLGQPQHF.

The chain has TRBV6-2 or TRBV6-3 and TRBJ1-1; D may be TRBD1 (6 bases). Deletions cut 2 bases from V and 8 bases from J, with 15 bases between. This CDR3 has 14 residues. Germline CDR1 MNHEY, CDR2 SVGEGT. The CDR3 nucleotides are TGTGCCAGCAGTTACCGGACAGTTCTTTTAGAAGCTTTCTTT. Translating it yields CASSYRTVLLEAFF.

This clonotype was counted many times. This chain connects TRBV2 to TRBJ2-5; perhaps TRBD1 as D (6 bases). Germline CDR1 is SNHLY and CDR2 is FYNNEI. Trimming removed 5 bases from V and 6 bases from J, with 10 bases in between. This CDR3 is 12 amino acids long. The CDR3 DNA follows: TGTGCCAGCAGTTTCAGGGGAAAGACCCAGTACTTC. It codes for CASSFRGKTQYF. The full variable domain, with the rest looked up from reference TRBV2 and TRBJ2-5, is EPEVTQTPSHQVTQMGQEVILRCVPISNHLYFYWYRQILGQKVEFLVSFYNNEISEKSEIFDDQFSVERPDGSNFTLKIRSTKLEDSAMYFCASSFRGKTQYFGPGTRLLVL.

V is TRBV20-1 and J is TRBJ1-4; D is ambiguous. Per the germline V gene, CDR1 is DFQATT and CDR2 is SNEGSKA (reference sequence). The CDR3 is 13 amino acids. Trimming pared 2 bases from V and 5 bases from J, leaving 9 bases between. CDR3 DNA: TGCAGTGCTAGAAAAGGATTGAATGAAAAACTGTTTTTT. It specifies CSARKGLNEKLFF.

Note on this clonotype: One junction end disagrees with the germline gene, perhaps due to a read error. The genes are TRBV6-5 and TRBJ2-5, with D possibly matching TRBD1 (6 bases). The CDR3 spans 14 residues. From germline, CDR1 is MNHEY and CDR2 SVGAGI. CDR3 region: CASRGTRQQEAQYF. The CDR3 DNA follows: TGTGCCAGCAGGGGGACACGGCAACAAGAGGCCCAGTACTTC.

Many counts were recorded for this clonotype. This chain's CDR3 is CATRLAGQGDTQYF. DNA for the CDR3: TGTGCCACCCGACTAGCGGGTCAAGGGGATACGCAGTATTTT. The chain couples TRBV15 to TRBJ2-3; 10 bases line up with TRBD2. There are 14 residues in the CDR3. The ends lost 8 bases at V and 6 bases at J; junction bases unmatched: 8. Per germline, CDR1 LNHNV and CDR2 YYDKDF (reference sequence). The full variable domain, with the rest looked up from reference TRBV15 and TRBJ2-3, is DAMVIQNPRYQVTQFGKPVTLSCSQTLNHNVMYWYQQKSSQAPKLLFHYYDKDFNNEADTPDNFQSRRPNTSFCFLDIRSPGLGDTAMYLCATRLAGQGDTQYFGPGTRLTVL.

The CDR3 spells CAWTGEGGRNEKLFF. Written as DNA, the CDR3 is TGTGCCTGGACAGGGGAGGGTGGCCGAAATGAAAAACTGTTTTTT. V gene TRBV30 combines with J gene TRBJ1-4; a weak D match, TRBD1 (6 bases). Germline V lookup: CDR1 GTSNPN, CDR2 SVGIG (reference sequence). The CDR3 contains 15 residues. Trimming left V 4 bases short and J 5 bases short, with 17 bases between.

The chain recombines TRBV2 with TRBJ1-1; no clear D. Between the trimmed V and J ends, which lost 6 bases and 10 bases, there was a span of 12 bases. Per the germline V gene, CDR1 is SNHLY and CDR2 is FYNNEI. CDR3 length: 11 residues. In nucleotides, the CDR3 is TGTGCCAGCAGGGGAGGAGACGTAGCTTTCTTT. Its translation is CASRGGDVAFF.

This clonotype appeared a few times. The chain is built from TRBV6-6 and TRBJ1-4, with D maybe TRBD1 (6 bases). Between the trimmed V and J ends, which lost 5 bases and 3 bases, there was a span of 16 bases. The CDR3 contains 16 residues. The germline V gene has CDR1 MNHNY and CDR2 SVGAGI (reference sequence). The DNA of the CDR3 is TGTGCCAGCAGTGCAGGGGCAGGAGGGGCTAATGAAAAACTGTTTTTT. Translation: CASSAGAGGANEKLFF.

This clonotype came up many times. V usage is TRBV20-1 and J usage is TRBJ2-5; TRBD1 might be the D (7 bases). The CDR3 sequence is 16 residues long. Trimming left V 3 bases short and J 0 bases short, with 17 bases between. Germline CDR1 DFQATT, CDR2 SNEGSKA (reference sequence). The CDR3 region is CSARGAGGTYQETQYF. CDR3 sequence (DNA): TGCAGTGCTAGGGGAGCAGGGGGGACTTACCAAGAGACCCAGTACTTC.

This clonotype appeared a few times. It may be a read error: a sequence one base away is much more abundant. The V gene is TRBV11-2, the J gene TRBJ2-1, with 7 bases lining up with TRBD1. Per the germline V gene, CDR1 is SGHAT and CDR2 is FQNNGV. With V trimmed by 8 bases and J by 10 bases, 14 bases remained unmatched. The CDR3 contains 14 residues. CDR3 nucleotides: TGTGCCAGCGGGACCCTGCCGAGGGGGCGCGAGCAGTTCTTC. This codes for CASGTLPRGREQFF.

The chain joins TRBV5-1 to TRBJ1-2; 7 nucleotides agree with TRBD1. V was clipped by 0 bases and J by 2 bases; unmatched bases: 7. Germline CDR1 SGHRS, CDR2 YFSETQ. This CDR3 comprises 16 residues. CDR3 loop: CASSLGLDRANYGYTF. Written as DNA, the CDR3 is TGCGCCAGCAGCTTGGGGTTAGACAGGGCCAACTATGGCTACACCTTC.

About this clonotype: A much larger clone is a single base away; this may be a read error. The V and J genes are TRBV12-3 or TRBV12-4 and TRBJ2-3, with a tentative D call TRBD1 (6 bases). The CDR3 length is 14 residues. Trimming pared 4 bases from V and 2 bases from J, leaving 10 bases between. The CDR3 DNA follows: TGTGCCAGCAGTTCAGGGGTCCACACAGATACGCAGTATTTT. The encoded protein is CASSSGVHTDTQYF.

The chain combines TRBV12-3 or TRBV12-4 with TRBJ2-4; 12 bases line up with TRBD2. The J segment lost 2 bases and the V segment lost 5 bases, leaving 19 bases of the junction unmatched. The length of the CDR3 is 21 residues. CDR3 coding DNA: TGTGCCAGCAGTCCAGCGACTAGCGGGAGTTTTTTAGGGGTCACCAAAAACATTCAGTACTTC. Translation gives CASSPATSGSFLGVTKNIQYF.

This clonotype occurred a few times. CDR3 sequence: CASSFARYEQYF. CDR3 sequence (DNA): TGTGCCAGCAGTTTCGCCCGGTACGAGCAGTACTTC. This sequence joins TRBV28 and TRBJ2-7; D is ambiguous. This CDR3 spans 12 amino acids. Trimming stripped 3 bases from V and 4 bases from J, with 7 bases between. Germline values: CDR1 MDHEN, CDR2 SYDVKM.

The chain has TRBV20-1 and TRBJ1-1; 8 bases fit TRBD1. The CDR3 has 14 amino acids. Germline assignment: CDR1 DFQATT and CDR2 SNEGSKA (reference sequence). J gave up 4 bases and V 5 bases, and 9 bases lay outside the gene matches. CDR3 residues: CSAPRQGRVTEAFF. DNA of the CDR3: TGCAGTGCTCCAAGACAGGGGAGGGTCACTGAAGCTTTCTTT.

This clonotype was detected many times. The chain couples TRBV29-1 to TRBJ2-5, with D maybe TRBD1 (6 bases). CDR1 is SQVTM and CDR2 is ANQGSEA in the germline V gene. This CDR3 comprises 13 residues. V was shortened by 5 bases and J by 1 base, with 11 bases between the two germline ends. CDR3 sequence reads: CSVSRQAQETQYF. The CDR3 DNA sequence: TGCAGCGTTTCCCGACAGGCCCAAGAGACCCAGTACTTC.

The J gene is TRBJ2-5, the V gene TRBV28; 8 bases are shared with TRBD2. CDR1 is MDHEN and CDR2 is SYDVKM in the germline V gene. The trim removed 7 bases at V and 6 bases at J, leaving 10 bases unmatched. The CDR3 is 14 residues long. The CDR3 sequence is CASTLSRGGKTQYF. The CDR3 DNA reads as TGTGCCAGCACCCTCAGTCGGGGGGGAAAGACCCAGTACTTC.

Comments on this clonotype: One junction end disagrees with the germline gene, perhaps due to a read error. The V gene is TRBV10-3, the J gene TRBJ2-3; D not resolved. The CDR3 runs to 18 residues. Germline V gene sequence: CDR1 ENHRY, CDR2 SYGVKD. Written as DNA, the CDR3 is TGTGCCATCAGTGAGTCGAACCTACGAGCTATAAACACAGACACGCAGTATTTT. Translating it yields CAISESNLRAINTDTQYF.

The sample holds many counts of this clonotype. The CDR3 DNA is TGTGCCAGCAACTTCTCTAGCGGGGGAACAGATACGCAGTATTTT. Translating gives CASNFSSGGTDTQYF. The chain joins TRBV7-2 to TRBJ2-3, with 10 bases matching TRBD2. Germline values: CDR1 SGHTA, CDR2 FQGNSA. The CDR3 runs to 15 residues. The trim removed 7 bases at V and 3 bases at J, leaving 7 bases unmatched. Together with reference TRBV7-2 and TRBJ2-3, the CDR3 gives the full variable domain: GAGVSQSPSNKVTEKGKDVELRCDPISGHTALYWYRQSLGQGLEFLIYFQGNSAPDKSGLPSDRFSAERTGGSVSTLTIQRTQQEDSAVYLCASNFSSGGTDTQYFGPGTRLTVL.

Many counts were recorded for this clonotype. V and J are TRBV20-1 and TRBJ2-5; D might be TRBD2 (7 bases). This CDR3 has 15 residues. CDR1 DFQATT and CDR2 SNEGSKA come from the germline V gene (reference sequence). V was trimmed by 5 bases and J by 5 bases, leaving 21 bases between them. Here the CDR3 DNA reads TGCAGTGCTGAGAGGGATCCGGGGGGCCGGGAGACCCAGTACTTC. Translating it yields CSAERDPGGRETQYF.

This clonotype was observed many times. CDR3 in DNA: TGTGCCAGCAGCCAGAATACAGGGTCTACGGAAGCTTTCTTT. It encodes CASSQNTGSTEAFF. V usage is TRBV14 and J usage is TRBJ1-1; a weak D match, TRBD1 (6 bases). Per germline, CDR1 SGHDN and CDR2 FVKESK. The CDR3 contains 14 residues. The V end was cut by 3 bases, the J end by 8 bases, with 16 bases between. The whole variable domain, remainder taken from reference TRBV14 and TRBJ1-1, is EAGVTQFPSHSVIEKGQTVTLRCDPISGHDNLYWYRRVMGKEIKFLLHFVKESKQDESGMPNNRFLAERTGGTYSTLKVQPAELEDSGVYFCASSQNTGSTEAFFGQGTRLTVV.

With respect to this clonotype: A clone one base away is much larger, so this may be a read error. The J gene is TRBJ2-1, the V gene TRBV6-2 or TRBV6-3; D uncertain. CDR3 size: 12 residues. Germline-derived CDR1 and CDR2 are MNHEY and SVGEGT. CDR3 residues: CAGSFGYVAQFF. CDR3 DNA sequence: TGTGCCGGCAGCTTCGGATACGTTGCGCAGTTCTTC.